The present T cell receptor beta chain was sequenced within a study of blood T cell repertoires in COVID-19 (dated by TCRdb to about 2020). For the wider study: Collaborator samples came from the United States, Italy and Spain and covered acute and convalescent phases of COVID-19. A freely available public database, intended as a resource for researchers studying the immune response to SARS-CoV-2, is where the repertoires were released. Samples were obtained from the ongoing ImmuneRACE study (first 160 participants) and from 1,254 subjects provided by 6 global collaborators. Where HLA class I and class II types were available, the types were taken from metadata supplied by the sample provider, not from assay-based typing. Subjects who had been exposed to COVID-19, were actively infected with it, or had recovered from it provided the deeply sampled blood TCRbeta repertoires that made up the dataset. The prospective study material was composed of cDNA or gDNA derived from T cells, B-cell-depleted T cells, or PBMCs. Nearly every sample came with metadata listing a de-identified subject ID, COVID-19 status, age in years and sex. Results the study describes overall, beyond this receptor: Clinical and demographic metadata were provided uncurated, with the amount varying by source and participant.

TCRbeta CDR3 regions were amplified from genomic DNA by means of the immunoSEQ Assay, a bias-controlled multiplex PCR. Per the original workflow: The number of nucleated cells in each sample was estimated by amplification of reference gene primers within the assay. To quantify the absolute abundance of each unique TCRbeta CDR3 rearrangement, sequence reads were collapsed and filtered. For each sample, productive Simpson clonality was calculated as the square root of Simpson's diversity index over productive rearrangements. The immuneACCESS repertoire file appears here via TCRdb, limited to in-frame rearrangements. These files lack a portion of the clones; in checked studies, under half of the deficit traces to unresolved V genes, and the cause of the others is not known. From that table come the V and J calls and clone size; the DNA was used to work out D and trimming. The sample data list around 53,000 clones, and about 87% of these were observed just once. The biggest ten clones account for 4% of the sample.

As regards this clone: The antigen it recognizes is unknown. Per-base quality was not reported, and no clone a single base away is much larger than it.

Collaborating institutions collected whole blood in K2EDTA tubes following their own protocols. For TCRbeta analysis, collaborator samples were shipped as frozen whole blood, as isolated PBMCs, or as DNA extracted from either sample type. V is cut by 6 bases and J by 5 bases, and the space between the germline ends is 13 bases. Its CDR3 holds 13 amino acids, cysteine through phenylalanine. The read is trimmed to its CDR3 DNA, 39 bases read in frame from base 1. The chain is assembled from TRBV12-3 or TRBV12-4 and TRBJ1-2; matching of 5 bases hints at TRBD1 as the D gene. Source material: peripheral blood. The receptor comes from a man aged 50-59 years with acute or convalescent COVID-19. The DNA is TGTGCCAGCAGCCCCTCAAGGGGTTATGGCTACACCTTC. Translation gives CASSPSRGYGYTF.